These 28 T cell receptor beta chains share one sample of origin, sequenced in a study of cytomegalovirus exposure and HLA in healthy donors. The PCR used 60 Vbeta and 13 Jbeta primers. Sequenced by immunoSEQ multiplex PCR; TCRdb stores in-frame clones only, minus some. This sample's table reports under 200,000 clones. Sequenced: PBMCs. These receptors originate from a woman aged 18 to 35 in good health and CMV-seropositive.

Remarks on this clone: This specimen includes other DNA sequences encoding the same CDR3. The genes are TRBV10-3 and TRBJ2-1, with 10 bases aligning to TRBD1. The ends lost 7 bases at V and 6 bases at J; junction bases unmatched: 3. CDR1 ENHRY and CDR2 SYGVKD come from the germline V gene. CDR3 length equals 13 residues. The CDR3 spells CAITGTGVNEQFF. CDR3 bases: TGTGCCATCACCGGGACAGGGGTCAATGAGCAGTTCTTC.

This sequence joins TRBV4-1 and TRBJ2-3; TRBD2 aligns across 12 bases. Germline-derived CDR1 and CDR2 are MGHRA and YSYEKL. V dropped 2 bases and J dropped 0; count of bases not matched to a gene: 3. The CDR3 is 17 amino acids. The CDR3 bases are TGCGCCAGCAGCCAACGGACTAGCGGGACGAGCACAGATACGCAGTATTTT. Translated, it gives CASSQRTSGTSTDTQYF.

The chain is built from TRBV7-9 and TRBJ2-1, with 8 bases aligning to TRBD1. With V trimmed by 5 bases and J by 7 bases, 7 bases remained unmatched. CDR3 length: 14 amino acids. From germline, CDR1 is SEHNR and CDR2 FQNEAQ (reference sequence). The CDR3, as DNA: TGTGCCAGCAGCCCCCAGGGGGCGAGTAATGAGCAGTTCTTC. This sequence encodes CASSPQGASNEQFF.

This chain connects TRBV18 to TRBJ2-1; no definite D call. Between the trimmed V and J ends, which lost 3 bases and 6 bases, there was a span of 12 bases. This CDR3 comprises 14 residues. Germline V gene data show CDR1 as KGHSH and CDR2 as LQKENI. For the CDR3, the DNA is TGTGCCAGCTCACCTACCTGGCAGGTCAATGAGCAGTTCTTC. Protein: CASSPTWQVNEQFF.

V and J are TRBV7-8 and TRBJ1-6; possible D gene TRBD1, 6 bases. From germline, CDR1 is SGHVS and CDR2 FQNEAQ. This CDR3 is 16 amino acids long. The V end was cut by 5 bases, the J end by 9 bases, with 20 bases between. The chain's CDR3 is CASSAPGGAGGSPLHF. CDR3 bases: TGTGCCAGCAGCGCCCCGGGGGGGGCCGGGGGTTCACCCCTCCACTTT.

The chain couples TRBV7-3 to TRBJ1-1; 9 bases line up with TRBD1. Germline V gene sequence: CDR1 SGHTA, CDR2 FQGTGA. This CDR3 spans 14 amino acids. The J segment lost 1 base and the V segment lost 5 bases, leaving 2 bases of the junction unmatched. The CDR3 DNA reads TGTGCCAGCAGCCAACAGGGGGCGAACACTGAAGCTTTCTTT. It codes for CASSQQGANTEAFF.

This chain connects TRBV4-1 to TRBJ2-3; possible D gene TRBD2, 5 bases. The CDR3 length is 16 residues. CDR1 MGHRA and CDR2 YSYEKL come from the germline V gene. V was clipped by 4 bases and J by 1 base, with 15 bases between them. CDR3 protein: CASSPTTQAGTDTQYF. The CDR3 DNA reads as TGCGCCAGCAGCCCTACCACTCAAGCGGGCACAGATACGCAGTATTTT.

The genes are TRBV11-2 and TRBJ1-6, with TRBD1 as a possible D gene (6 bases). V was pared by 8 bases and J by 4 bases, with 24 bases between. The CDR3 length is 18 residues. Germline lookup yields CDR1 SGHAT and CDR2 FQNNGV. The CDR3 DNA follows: TGTGCCAGCTCCCCTGTCGGGATGCTGGGACAATATAATTCACCCCTCCACTTT. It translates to CASSPVGMLGQYNSPLHF.

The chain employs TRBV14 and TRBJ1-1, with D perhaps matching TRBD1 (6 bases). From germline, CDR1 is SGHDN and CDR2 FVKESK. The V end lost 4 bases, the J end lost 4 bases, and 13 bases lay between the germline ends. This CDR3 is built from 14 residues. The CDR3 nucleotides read TGTGCCAGCAGCCGAACAGGGTTGGGCACTGAAGCTTTCTTT. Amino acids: CASSRTGLGTEAFF.

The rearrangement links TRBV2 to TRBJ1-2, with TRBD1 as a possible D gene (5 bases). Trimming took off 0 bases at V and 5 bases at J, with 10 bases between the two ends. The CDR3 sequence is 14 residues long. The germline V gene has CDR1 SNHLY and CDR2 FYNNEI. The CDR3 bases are TGTGCCAGCAGTGAAGCCACAGGAAATTATGGCTACACCTTC. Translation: CASSEATGNYGYTF. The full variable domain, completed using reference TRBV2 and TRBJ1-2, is EPEVTQTPSHQVTQMGQEVILRCVPISNHLYFYWYRQILGQKVEFLVSFYNNEISEKSEIFDDQFSVERPDGSNFTLKIRSTKLEDSAMYFCASSEATGNYGYTFGSGTRLTVV.

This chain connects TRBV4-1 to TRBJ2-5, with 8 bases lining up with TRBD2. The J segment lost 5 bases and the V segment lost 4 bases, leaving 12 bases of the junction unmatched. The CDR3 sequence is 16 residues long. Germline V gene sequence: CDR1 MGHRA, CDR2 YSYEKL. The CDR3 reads CASSPLSGRALETQYF. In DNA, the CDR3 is TGCGCCAGCAGCCCATTATCCGGGAGGGCCCTGGAGACCCAGTACTTC.

In DNA, the CDR3 is TGTGCCAGCAGTGAAGTAGGGAGGGACACTGAAGCTTTCTTT. The encoded protein is CASSEVGRDTEAFF. V is TRBV6-1 and J is TRBJ1-1, with D unclear. CDR3 length equals 14 residues. Trimming took 1 base from V and 3 from J, leaving 9 bases between them. The V gene's germline CDR1 is MNHNS and CDR2 SASEGT.

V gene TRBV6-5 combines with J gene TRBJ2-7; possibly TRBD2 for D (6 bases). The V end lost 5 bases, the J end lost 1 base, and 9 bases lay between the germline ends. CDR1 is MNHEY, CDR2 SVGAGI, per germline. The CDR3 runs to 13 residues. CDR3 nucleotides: TGTGCCAGCAGTCTGACTAGTTCCTACGAGCAGTACTTC. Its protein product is CASSLTSSYEQYF.

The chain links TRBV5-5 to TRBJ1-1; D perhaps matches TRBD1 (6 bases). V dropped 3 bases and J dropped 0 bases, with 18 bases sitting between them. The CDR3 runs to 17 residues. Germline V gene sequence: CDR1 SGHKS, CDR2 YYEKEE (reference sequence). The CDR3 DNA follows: TGTGCCAGCAGCTCTGGTGGGGGGGGGCACTTGAACACTGAAGCTTTCTTT. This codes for CASSSGGGGHLNTEAFF. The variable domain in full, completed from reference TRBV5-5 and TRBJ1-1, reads DAGVTQSPTHLIKTRGQQVTLRCSPISGHKSVSWYQQVLGQGPQFIFQYYEKEERGRGNFPDRFSARQFPNYSSELNVNALLLGDSALYLCASSSGGGGHLNTEAFFGQGTRLTVV.

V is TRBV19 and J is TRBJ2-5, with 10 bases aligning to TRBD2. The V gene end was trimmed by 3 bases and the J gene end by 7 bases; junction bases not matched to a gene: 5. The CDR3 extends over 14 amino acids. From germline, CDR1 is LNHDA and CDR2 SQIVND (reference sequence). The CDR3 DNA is TGTGCCAGTAGTATCCCGGGACTAGCGCGGACCCAGTACTTC. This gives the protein CASSIPGLARTQYF.

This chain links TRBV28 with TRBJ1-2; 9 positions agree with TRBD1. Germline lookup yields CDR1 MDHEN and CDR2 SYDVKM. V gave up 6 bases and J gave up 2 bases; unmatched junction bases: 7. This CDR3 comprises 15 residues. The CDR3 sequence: CASSPPGTGNYGYTF. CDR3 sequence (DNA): TGTGCCAGCAGCCCTCCCGGGACAGGGAACTATGGCTACACCTTC.

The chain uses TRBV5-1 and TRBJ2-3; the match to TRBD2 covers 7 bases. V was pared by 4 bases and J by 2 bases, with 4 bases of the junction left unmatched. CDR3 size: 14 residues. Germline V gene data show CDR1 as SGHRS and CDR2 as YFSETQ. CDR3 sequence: CASSPGLVTDTQYF. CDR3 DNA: TGCGCCAGCAGCCCCGGACTAGTCACAGATACGCAGTATTTT. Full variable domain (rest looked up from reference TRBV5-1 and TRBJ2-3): KAGVTQTPRYLIKTRGQQVTLSCSPISGHRSVSWYQQTPGQGLQFLFEYFSETQRNKGNFPGRFSGRQFSNSRSEMNVSTLELGDSALYLCASSPGLVTDTQYFGPGTRLTVL.

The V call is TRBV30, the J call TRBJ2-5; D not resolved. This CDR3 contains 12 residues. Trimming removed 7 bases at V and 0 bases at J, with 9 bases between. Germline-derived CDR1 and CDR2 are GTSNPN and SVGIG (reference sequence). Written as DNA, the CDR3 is TGTGCCTTGAAAGAGTACCAAGAGACCCAGTACTTC. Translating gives CALKEYQETQYF. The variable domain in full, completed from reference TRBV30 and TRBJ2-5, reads SQTIHQWPATLVQPVGSPLSLECTVEGTSNPNLYWYRQAAGRGLQLLFYSVGIGQISSEVPQNLSASRPQDRQFILSSKKLLLSDSGFYLCALKEYQETQYFGPGTRLLVL.

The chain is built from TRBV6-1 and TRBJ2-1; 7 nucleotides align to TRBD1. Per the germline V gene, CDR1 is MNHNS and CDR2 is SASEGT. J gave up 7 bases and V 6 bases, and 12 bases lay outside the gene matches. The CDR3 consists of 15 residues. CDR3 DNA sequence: TGTGCCAGCAGACCGACAGGGTCGTACAGGAATGAGCAGTTCTTC. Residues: CASRPTGSYRNEQFF.

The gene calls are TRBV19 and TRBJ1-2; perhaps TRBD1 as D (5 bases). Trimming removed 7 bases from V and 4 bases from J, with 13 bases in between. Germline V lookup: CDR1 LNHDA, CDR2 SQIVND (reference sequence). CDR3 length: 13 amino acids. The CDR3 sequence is CASTRWGSYGYTF. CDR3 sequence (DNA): TGTGCCAGTACCCGATGGGGCAGCTATGGCTACACCTTC.

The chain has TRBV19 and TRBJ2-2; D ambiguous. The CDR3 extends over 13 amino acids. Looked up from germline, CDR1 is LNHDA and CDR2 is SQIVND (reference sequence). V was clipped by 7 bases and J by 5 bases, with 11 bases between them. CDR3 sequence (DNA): TGTGCCAGTACTGGCGGAAGAACCGGGGAGCTGTTTTTT. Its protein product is CASTGGRTGELFF. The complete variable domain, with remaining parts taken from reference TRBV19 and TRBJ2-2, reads DGGITQSPKYLFRKEGQNVTLSCEQNLNHDAMYWYRQDPGQGLRLIYYSQIVNDFQKGDIAEGYSVSREKKESFPLTVTSAQKNPTAFYLCASTGGRTGELFFGEGSRLTVL.

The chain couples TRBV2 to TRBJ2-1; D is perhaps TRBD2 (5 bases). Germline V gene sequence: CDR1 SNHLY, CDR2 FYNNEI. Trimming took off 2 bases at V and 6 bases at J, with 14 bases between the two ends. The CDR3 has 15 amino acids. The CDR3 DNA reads TGTGCCAGCAGTGAAAGTGGGAGAGGATCCAATGAGCAGTTCTTC. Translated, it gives CASSESGRGSNEQFF.

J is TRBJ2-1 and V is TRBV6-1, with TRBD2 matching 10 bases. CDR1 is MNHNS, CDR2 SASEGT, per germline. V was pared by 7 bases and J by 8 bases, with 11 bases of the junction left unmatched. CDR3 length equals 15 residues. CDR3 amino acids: CASISGLAGEDEQFF. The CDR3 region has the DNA TGTGCCAGCATCTCAGGCCTAGCGGGAGAGGATGAGCAGTTCTTC.

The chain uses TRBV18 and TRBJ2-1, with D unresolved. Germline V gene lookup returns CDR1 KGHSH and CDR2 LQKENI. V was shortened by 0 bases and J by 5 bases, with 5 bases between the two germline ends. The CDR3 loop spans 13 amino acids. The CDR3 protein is CASSPPSDNEQFF. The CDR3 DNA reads TGTGCCAGCTCACCACCGTCCGACAATGAGCAGTTCTTC.

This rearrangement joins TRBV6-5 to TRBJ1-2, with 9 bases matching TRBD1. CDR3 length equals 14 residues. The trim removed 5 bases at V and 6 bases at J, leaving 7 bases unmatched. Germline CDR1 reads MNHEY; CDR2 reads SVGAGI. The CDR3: CASSHGQGWDGYTF. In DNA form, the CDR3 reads TGTGCCAGCAGTCACGGACAGGGGTGGGATGGCTACACCTTC.

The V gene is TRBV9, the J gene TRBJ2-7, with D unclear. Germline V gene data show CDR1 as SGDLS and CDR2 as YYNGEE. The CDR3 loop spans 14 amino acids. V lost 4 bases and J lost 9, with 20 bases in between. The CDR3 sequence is CASSPEMNPRWQYF. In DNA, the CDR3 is TGTGCCAGCAGCCCTGAGATGAACCCGAGGTGGCAGTACTTC.

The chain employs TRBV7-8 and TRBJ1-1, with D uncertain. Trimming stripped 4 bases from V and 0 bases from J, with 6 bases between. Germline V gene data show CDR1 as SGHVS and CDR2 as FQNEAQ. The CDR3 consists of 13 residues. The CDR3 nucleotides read TGTGCCAGCAGCTCACAGCTGAACACTGAAGCTTTCTTT. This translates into CASSSQLNTEAFF.

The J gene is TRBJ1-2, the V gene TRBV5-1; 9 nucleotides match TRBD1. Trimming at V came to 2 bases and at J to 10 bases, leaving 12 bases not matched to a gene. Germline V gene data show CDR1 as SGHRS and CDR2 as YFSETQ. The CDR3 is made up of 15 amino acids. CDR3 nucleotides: TGCGCCAGCAGCTTCAACCCTGGACAGGGGCTTGACTACACCTTC. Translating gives CASSFNPGQGLDYTF.